This is a list of T cell receptor beta chains from one sample in a study of T cells in Graves' hyperthyroidism and ophthalmopathy. TCRdb independently ran MiXCR on the multiplex PCR reads; one entry per CDR3 protein. The sample records 330,000 or so distinct CDR3 sequences, about a sixth being singletons. Sequenced material: blood. These receptor sequences come from a middle-aged woman with Graves' ophthalmopathy. CDR3s include the opening cysteine and the closing phenylalanine or tryptophan. Fields, in order: clone size, D gene, V gene, J gene, CDR3 protein, CDR3 DNA. A D gene is named only where the DNA matches it firmly. Clone size is shown for a subset of rows, as once, few, many or a class of expanded clone.

clone_size: many
d_call: -
v_call: TRBV6-2/TRBV6-3
j_call: TRBJ1-5
cdr3_aa: CASGRILNQPQHF
cdr3_nt: TGTGCCAGCGGCAGGATTCTCAATCAGCCCCAGCATTTT

clone_size: many
d_call: -
v_call: TRBV6-1
j_call: TRBJ1-2
cdr3_aa: CASSEAPHGANYGYTF
cdr3_nt: TGTGCCAGCAGTGAAGCGCCCCATGGGGCTAACTATGGCTACACCTTC

clone_size: -
d_call: TRBD2
v_call: TRBV6-1
j_call: TRBJ2-5
cdr3_aa: CASSEVWLAGGRETQYF
cdr3_nt: TGTGCCAGCAGTGAAGTTTGGTTAGCGGGAGGGCGAGAGACCCAGTACTTC

clone_size: many
d_call: -
v_call: TRBV6-1
j_call: TRBJ1-3
cdr3_aa: CASSPSQGNTIYF
cdr3_nt: TGTGCCAGCAGTCCGTCACAGGGAAACACCATATATTTT

clone_size: -
d_call: -
v_call: TRBV7-2
j_call: TRBJ1-1
cdr3_aa: CASSLGYSGGTEAFF
cdr3_nt: TGTGCCAGCAGCTTAGGCTATTCAGGTGGCACTGAAGCTTTCTTT

clone_size: -
d_call: -
v_call: TRBV20-1
j_call: TRBJ1-2
cdr3_aa: CSTSARARNYGYTF
cdr3_nt: TGCAGTACTAGCGCCCGGGCCAGGAACTATGGCTACACCTTC

clone_size: -
d_call: TRBD2
v_call: TRBV12-3/TRBV12-4
j_call: TRBJ2-3
cdr3_aa: CASSGSSTDTQYF
cdr3_nt: TGTGCCAGTAGCGGGAGTAGCACAGATACGCAGTATTTT

clone_size: many
d_call: TRBD2
v_call: TRBV5-1
j_call: TRBJ2-7
cdr3_aa: CASSLAGTSKYEQYF
cdr3_nt: TGCGCCAGCAGCTTGGCAGGGACTAGCAAGTACGAGCAGTACTTC

clone_size: many
d_call: -
v_call: TRBV5-1
j_call: TRBJ2-7
cdr3_aa: CASSLGLQGTITYEQYF
cdr3_nt: TGCGCCAGCAGCTTGGGTTTACAGGGAACTATTACCTACGAGCAGTACTTC

clone_size: many
d_call: -
v_call: TRBV14
j_call: TRBJ1-2
cdr3_aa: CASSPYGTGYGYTF
cdr3_nt: TGTGCCAGCAGCCCGTACGGGACGGGCTATGGCTACACCTTC

clone_size: many
d_call: -
v_call: TRBV6-1
j_call: TRBJ2-6
cdr3_aa: CASSRTALSSGANVLTF
cdr3_nt: TGTGCCAGCAGCCGGACCGCCCTGTCTTCTGGGGCCAACGTCCTGACTTTC

clone_size: many
d_call: -
v_call: TRBV5-5
j_call: TRBJ1-1
cdr3_aa: CASSLAPGTNTEAFF
cdr3_nt: TGTGCCAGCAGCTTGGCCCCGGGAACGAACACTGAAGCTTTCTTT

clone_size: many
d_call: -
v_call: TRBV6-1
j_call: TRBJ2-4
cdr3_aa: CASRERLALAKNIQYF
cdr3_nt: TGTGCCAGCAGGGAGCGTTTGGCCCTAGCCAAAAACATTCAGTACTTC

clone_size: many
d_call: -
v_call: TRBV2
j_call: TRBJ2-2
cdr3_aa: CASSETRPNTGELFF
cdr3_nt: TGTGCCAGCAGTGAAACTCGACCGAACACCGGGGAGCTGTTTTTT

clone_size: many
d_call: -
v_call: TRBV5-1
j_call: TRBJ2-6
cdr3_aa: CASSRGTSSGANVLTF
cdr3_nt: TGCGCCAGCAGCCGTGGGACCTCCTCTGGGGCCAACGTCCTGACTTTC

clone_size: many
d_call: TRBD1
v_call: TRBV6-2/TRBV6-3
j_call: TRBJ1-2
cdr3_aa: CASGLGGTNGYTF
cdr3_nt: TGTGCCAGCGGATTAGGGGGCACGAATGGCTACACCTTC

clone_size: many
d_call: -
v_call: TRBV15
j_call: TRBJ1-2
cdr3_aa: CATTLGRNGYGYTF
cdr3_nt: TGTGCCACCACCCTAGGCCGGAATGGCTATGGCTACACCTTC

clone_size: many
d_call: -
v_call: TRBV6-2/TRBV6-3
j_call: TRBJ1-1
cdr3_aa: CASSYEMNTEAFF
cdr3_nt: TGTGCCAGCAGTTACGAGATGAACACTGAAGCTTTCTTT

clone_size: many
d_call: TRBD1
v_call: TRBV19
j_call: TRBJ2-7
cdr3_aa: CASTPDRGQEQYF
cdr3_nt: TGTGCCAGTACCCCGGACAGGGGTCAAGAGCAGTACTTC

clone_size: many
d_call: -
v_call: TRBV28
j_call: TRBJ2-4
cdr3_aa: CASSSGGAKNIQYF
cdr3_nt: TGTGCCAGCAGTTCCGGAGGGGCCAAAAACATTCAGTACTTC

clone_size: -
d_call: -
v_call: TRBV6-1
j_call: TRBJ2-7
cdr3_aa: CASSGGKGKTYEQSF
cdr3_nt: TGTGCCAGCAGTGGGGGGAAAGGGAAAACCTACGAGCAGTCCTTC

clone_size: many
d_call: TRBD1
v_call: TRBV10-3
j_call: TRBJ2-7
cdr3_aa: CAIKRTGEPYEQYF
cdr3_nt: TGTGCCATAAAACGGACAGGGGAACCCTACGAGCAGTACTTC

clone_size: -
d_call: TRBD1
v_call: TRBV12-3/TRBV12-4
j_call: TRBJ2-7
cdr3_aa: CASSKGAGGYYEQYF
cdr3_nt: TGTGCCAGCAGTAAGGGGGCTGGAGGCTACTACGAGCAGTACTTC

clone_size: many
d_call: -
v_call: TRBV6-1
j_call: TRBJ1-2
cdr3_aa: CASSEGSWGYTF
cdr3_nt: TGTGCCAGCAGTGAAGGGTCGTGGGGCTACACCTTC

clone_size: -
d_call: TRBD1
v_call: TRBV11-2
j_call: TRBJ2-7
cdr3_aa: CASSPGGQGSEQYF
cdr3_nt: TGTGCCAGCAGCCCAGGGGGACAGGGTAGCGAGCAGTACTTC

clone_size: -
d_call: -
v_call: TRBV7-9
j_call: TRBJ2-7
cdr3_aa: CASSSLGFVYEQYF
cdr3_nt: TGTGCCAGCAGCAGCCTGGGGTTCGTCTACGAGCAGTACTTC

clone_size: medium-sized
d_call: -
v_call: TRBV12-3/TRBV12-4
j_call: TRBJ2-7
cdr3_aa: CASSQSYEQYF
cdr3_nt: TGTGCCAGCAGCCAGAGTTACGAGCAGTACTTC

clone_size: many
d_call: -
v_call: TRBV12-3/TRBV12-4
j_call: TRBJ1-6
cdr3_aa: CASSLGANSPLHF
cdr3_nt: TGTGCCAGCAGTTTGGGGGCTAATTCACCCCTCCACTTT